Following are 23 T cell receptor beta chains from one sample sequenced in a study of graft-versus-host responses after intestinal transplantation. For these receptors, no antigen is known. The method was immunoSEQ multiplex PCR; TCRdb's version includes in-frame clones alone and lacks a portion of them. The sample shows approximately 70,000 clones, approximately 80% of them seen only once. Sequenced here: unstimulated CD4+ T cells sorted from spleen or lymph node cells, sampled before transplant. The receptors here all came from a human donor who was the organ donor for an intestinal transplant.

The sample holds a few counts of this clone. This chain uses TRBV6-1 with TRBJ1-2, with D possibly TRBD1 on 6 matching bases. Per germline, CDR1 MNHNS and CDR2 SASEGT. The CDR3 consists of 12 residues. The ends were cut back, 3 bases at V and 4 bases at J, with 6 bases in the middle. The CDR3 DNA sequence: TGTGCCAGCAGTGACAGGGGCTATGGCTACACCTTC. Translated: CASSDRGYGYTF.

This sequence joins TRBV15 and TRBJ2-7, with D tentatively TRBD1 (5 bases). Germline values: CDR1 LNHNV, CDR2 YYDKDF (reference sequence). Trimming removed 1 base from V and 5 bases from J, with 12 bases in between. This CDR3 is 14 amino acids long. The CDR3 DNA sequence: TGTGCCACCAGCAGAGGTGACAGCCAAGACGAGCAGTACGTC. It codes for CATSRGDSQDEQYV.

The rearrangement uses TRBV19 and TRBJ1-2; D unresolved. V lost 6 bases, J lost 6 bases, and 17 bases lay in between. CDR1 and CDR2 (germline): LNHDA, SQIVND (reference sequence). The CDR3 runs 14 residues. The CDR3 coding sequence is TGTGCCAGTAGCCCTGGGAGACATATAAATGGCTACACCTTC. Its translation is CASSPGRHINGYTF.

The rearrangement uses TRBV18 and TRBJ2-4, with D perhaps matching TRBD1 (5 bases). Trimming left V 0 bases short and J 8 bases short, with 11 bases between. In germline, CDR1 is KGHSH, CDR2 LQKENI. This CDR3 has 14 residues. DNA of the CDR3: TGTGCCAGCTCACCACCGGTGGGGCGAGACATTCAGTACTTC. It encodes CASSPPVGRDIQYF.

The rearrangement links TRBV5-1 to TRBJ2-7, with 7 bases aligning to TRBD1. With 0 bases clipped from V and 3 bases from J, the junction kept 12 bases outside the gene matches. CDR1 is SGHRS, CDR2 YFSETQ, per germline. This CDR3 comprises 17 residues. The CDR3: CASSLGHTGDRRYEQYV. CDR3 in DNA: TGCGCCAGCAGCTTGGGGCATACAGGGGATCGGCGCTACGAGCAGTACGTC.

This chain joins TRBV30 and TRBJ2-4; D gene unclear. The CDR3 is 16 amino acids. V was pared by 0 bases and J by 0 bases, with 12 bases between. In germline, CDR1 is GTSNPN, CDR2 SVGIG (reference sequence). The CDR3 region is CAWSVRGTLAKNIQYF. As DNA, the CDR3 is TGTGCCTGGAGTGTACGAGGAACCCTAGCCAAAAACATTCAGTACTTC.

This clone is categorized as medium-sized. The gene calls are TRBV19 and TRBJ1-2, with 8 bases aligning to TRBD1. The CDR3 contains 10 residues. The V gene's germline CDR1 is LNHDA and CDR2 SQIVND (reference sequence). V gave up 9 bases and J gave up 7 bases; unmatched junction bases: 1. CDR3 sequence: CARQGAGYTF. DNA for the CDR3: TGTGCCAGGCAGGGGGCTGGCTACACCTTC.

The CDR3 DNA follows: TGTGCCAGTAGCGGGGGGCGACGGTACTCTAGCACAGATACGCAGTATTTT. Amino acids: CASSGGRRYSSTDTQYF. This chain connects TRBV19 to TRBJ2-3; D is perhaps TRBD2 (7 bases). The V and J ends lost 6 bases and 0 bases respectively, with 19 bases between them. The CDR3 is 17 amino acids. Germline CDR1 reads LNHDA; CDR2 reads SQIVND (reference sequence).

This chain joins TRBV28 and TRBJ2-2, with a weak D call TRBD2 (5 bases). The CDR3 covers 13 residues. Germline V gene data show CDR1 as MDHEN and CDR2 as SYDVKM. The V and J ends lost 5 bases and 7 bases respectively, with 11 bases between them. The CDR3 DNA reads TGTGCCAGCAGTGGGAGTGGGGTCGGGGAGCTGTTTTTT. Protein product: CASSGSGVGELFF.

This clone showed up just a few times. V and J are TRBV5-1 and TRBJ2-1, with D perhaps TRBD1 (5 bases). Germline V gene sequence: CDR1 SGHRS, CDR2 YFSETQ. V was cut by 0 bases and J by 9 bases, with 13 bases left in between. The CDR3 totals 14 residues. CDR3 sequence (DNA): TGCGCCAGCAGCTTGGACTTACAGGATGGTGAGCAGTTCTTC. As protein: CASSLDLQDGEQFF.

The CDR3: CASSVEGPYNEQFF. DNA of the CDR3: TGTGCCAGCAGTGTGGAGGGCCCCTACAATGAGCAGTTCTTC. This chain joins TRBV2 and TRBJ2-1, with D perhaps matching TRBD2 (6 bases). Germline V lookup: CDR1 SNHLY, CDR2 FYNNEI. The germline V and J ends were trimmed by 4 bases and 2 bases, with 9 bases remaining between them. This CDR3 is built from 14 residues.

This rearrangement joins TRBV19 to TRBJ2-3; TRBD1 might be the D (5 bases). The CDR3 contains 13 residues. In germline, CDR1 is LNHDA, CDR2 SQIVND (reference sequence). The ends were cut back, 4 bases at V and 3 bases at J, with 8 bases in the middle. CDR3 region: CASSTGMTDTQYF. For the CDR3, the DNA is TGTGCCAGTAGTACAGGGATGACAGATACGCAGTATTTT.

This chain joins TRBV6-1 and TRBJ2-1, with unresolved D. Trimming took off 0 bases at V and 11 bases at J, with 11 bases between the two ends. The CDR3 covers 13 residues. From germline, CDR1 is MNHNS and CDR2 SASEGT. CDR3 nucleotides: TGTGCCAGCAGTGAAGCGCTGAGTCTGAAGCAGTTCTTC. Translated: CASSEALSLKQFF.

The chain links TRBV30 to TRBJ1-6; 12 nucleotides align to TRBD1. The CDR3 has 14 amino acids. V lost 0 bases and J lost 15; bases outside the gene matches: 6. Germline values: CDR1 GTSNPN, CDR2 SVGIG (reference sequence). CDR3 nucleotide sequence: TGTGCCTGGAGTGTCGGGACAGGGGGCGGGGGCCTCCACTTT. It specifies CAWSVGTGGGGLHF.

As DNA, the CDR3 is TGTGCCAGCAGCGTAGAACCTGGCGAAAAACTGTTTTTT. Encoded protein: CASSVEPGEKLFF. The chain has TRBV9 and TRBJ1-4; D is unclear. The CDR3 sequence is 13 residues long. The ends were cut back, 0 bases at V and 8 bases at J, with 8 bases in the middle. CDR1 and CDR2 (germline): SGDLS, YYNGEE.

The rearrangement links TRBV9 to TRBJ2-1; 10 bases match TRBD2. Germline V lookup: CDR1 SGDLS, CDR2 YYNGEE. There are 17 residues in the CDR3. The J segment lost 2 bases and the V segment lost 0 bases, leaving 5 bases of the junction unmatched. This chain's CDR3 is CASSVAPSGGAYNEQFF. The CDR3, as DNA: TGTGCCAGCAGCGTAGCGCCTAGCGGGGGAGCCTACAATGAGCAGTTCTTC.

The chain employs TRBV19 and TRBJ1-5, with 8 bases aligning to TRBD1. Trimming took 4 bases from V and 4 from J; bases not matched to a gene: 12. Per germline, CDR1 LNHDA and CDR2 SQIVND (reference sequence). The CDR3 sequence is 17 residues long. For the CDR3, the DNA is TGTGCCAGTAGTACTTGGGGCGGACAGGGTCTTAATCAGCCCCAGCATTTT. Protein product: CASSTWGGQGLNQPQHF.

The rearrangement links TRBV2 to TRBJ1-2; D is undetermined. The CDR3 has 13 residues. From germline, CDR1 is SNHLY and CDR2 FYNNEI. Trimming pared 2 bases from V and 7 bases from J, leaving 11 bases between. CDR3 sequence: CASSELGRRGYTF. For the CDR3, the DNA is TGTGCCAGCAGTGAACTTGGCAGGCGTGGCTACACCTTC.

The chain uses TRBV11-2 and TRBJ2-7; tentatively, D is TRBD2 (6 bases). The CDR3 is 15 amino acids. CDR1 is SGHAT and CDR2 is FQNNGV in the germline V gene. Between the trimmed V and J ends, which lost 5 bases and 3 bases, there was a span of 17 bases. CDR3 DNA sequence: TGTGCCAGCAGCCTAGGGGCTGGGGGGATCTACGAGCAGTACGTC. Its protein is CASSLGAGGIYEQYV.

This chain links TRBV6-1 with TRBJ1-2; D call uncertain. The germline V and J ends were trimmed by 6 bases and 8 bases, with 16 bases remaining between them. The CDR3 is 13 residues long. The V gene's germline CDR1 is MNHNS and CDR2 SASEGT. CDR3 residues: CASSLGSWVGYTF. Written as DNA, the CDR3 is TGTGCCAGCAGCCTCGGGTCTTGGGTAGGCTACACCTTC.

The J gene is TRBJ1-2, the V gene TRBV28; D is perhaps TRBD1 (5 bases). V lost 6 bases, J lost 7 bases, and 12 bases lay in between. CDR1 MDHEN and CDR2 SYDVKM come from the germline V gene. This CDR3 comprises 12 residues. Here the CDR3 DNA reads TGTGCCAGCAGGGGGGGGACCCTTGGCTACACCTTC. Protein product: CASRGGTLGYTF.

The CDR3 reads CASSPASGGGTGYTF. The CDR3 DNA follows: TGTGCCAGCAGCCCCGCCTCAGGAGGGGGCACGGGCTACACCTTC. The rearrangement uses TRBV7-3 and TRBJ1-2, with 7 bases matching TRBD1. The J segment lost 8 bases and the V segment lost 5 bases, leaving 14 bases of the junction unmatched. This CDR3 is 15 amino acids long. The germline gives CDR1 SGHTA, CDR2 FQGTGA.

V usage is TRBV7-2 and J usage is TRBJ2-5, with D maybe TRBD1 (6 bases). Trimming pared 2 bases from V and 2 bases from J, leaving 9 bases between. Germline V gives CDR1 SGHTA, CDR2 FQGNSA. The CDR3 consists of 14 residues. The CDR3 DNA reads TGTGCCAGCAGCTTAATCGGACAGCAAGAGACCCAGTACTTC. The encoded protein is CASSLIGQQETQYF.